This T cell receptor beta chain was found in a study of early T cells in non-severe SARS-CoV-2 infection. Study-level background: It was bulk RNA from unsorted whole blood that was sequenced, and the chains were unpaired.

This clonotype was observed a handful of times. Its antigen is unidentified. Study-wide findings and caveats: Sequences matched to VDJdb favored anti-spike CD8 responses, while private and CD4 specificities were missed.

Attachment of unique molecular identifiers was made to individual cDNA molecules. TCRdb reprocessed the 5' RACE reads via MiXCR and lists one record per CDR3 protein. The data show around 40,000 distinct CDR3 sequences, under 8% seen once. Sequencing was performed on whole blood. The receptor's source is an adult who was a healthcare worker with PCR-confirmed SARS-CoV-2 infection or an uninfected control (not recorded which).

CDR3 sequence: CASSLRGSSYNEQFF. As DNA, the CDR3 is TGTGCCAGCAGTCTTCGGGGGAGCTCCTACAATGAGCAGTTCTTC. The chain employs TRBV2 and TRBJ2-1, with D possibly being TRBD2 (6 bases). Germline CDR1 SNHLY, CDR2 FYNNEI. V lost 5 bases and J lost 0, with 11 bases in between. This CDR3 comprises 15 residues.